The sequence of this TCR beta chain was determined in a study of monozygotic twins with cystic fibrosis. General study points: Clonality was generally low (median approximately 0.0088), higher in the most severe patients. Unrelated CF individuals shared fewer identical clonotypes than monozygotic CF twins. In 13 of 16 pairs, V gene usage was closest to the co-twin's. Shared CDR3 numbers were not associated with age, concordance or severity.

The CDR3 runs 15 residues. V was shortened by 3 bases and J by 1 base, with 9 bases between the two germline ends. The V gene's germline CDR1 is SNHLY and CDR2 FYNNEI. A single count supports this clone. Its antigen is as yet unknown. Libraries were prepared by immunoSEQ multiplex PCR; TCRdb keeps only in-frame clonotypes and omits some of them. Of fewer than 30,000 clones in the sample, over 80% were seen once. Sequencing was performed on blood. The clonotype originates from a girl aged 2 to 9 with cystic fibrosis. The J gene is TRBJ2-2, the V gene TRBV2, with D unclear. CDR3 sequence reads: CASSDRPLNTGELFF. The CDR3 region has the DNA TGTGCCAGCAGTGATCGGCCGCTGAACACCGGGGAGCTGTTTTTT.